The 14 T cell receptor beta chains presented below share a single source sample, sequenced in a study of OX40 agonist ivuxolimab in advanced cancers. Clones were read by immunoSEQ multiplex PCR, and TCRdb kept only the in-frame ones, dropping some. This sample carries 40,000 to 45,000 clones, about 80% of them seen once, and the ten largest clones take about 10%. Sequencing was performed on CD4+ or CD8+ T cells sorted from blood, taken in a trial of the OX40 agonist ivuxolimab. The receptor source for this set is an adult with an advanced solid tumor such as melanoma, head and neck, liver or kidney cancer.

By proportion, this clone is medium-sized (0.01 to 0.1%). The V and J genes are TRBV9 and TRBJ2-5; 8 nucleotides line up with TRBD2. Germline V lookup: CDR1 SGDLS, CDR2 YYNGEE. With V trimmed by 4 bases and J by 4 bases, 9 bases remained unmatched. The CDR3 has 15 residues. For the CDR3, the DNA is TGTGCCAGCAGCCCCCGTGCGGGAGGCCGAGAGACCCAGTACTTC. As protein: CASSPRAGGRETQYF.

This chain joins TRBV29-1 and TRBJ2-7, with D possibly matching TRBD1 (6 bases). The V and J ends lost 7 bases and 0 bases respectively, with 10 bases between them. Germline V gene lookup returns CDR1 SQVTM and CDR2 ANQGSEA. The CDR3 spans 12 residues. CDR3 nucleotides: TGCAGCGCCACAGGGAGCTCCTACGAGCAGTACTTC. As protein: CSATGSSYEQYF.

The V call is TRBV7-2, the J call TRBJ2-7; no firm D call. Between the trimmed V and J ends, which lost 5 bases and 3 bases, there was a span of 5 bases. Germline CDR1 reads SGHTA; CDR2 reads FQGNSA. This CDR3 region has 11 residues. The CDR3: CASSASYEQYF. The CDR3 DNA is TGTGCCAGCAGCGCTAGCTACGAGCAGTACTTC.

The rearrangement joins TRBV6-5 to TRBJ2-1, with D uncertain. The CDR3 loop spans 12 amino acids. Germline values: CDR1 MNHEY, CDR2 SVGAGI. V lost 2 bases and J 6 bases, leaving 5 bases between the germline ends. The CDR3 spells CASSYRGNEQFF. As DNA, the CDR3 is TGTGCCAGCAGTTACCGTGGCAATGAGCAGTTCTTC.

This chain uses TRBV30 with TRBJ1-3; no definite D call. Trimming took off 3 bases at V and 0 bases at J, with 6 bases between the two ends. The CDR3 sequence is 13 residues long. CDR1 is GTSNPN and CDR2 is SVGIG in the germline V gene (reference sequence). This CDR3 reads CAWRTGSGNTIYF. The CDR3, as DNA: TGTGCCTGGAGGACGGGCTCTGGAAACACCATATATTTT.

The chain uses TRBV6-1 and TRBJ1-2, with D tentatively TRBD1 (6 bases). Germline values: CDR1 MNHNS, CDR2 SASEGT. The CDR3 sequence is 13 residues long. V was shortened by 6 bases and J by 13 bases, with 21 bases between the two germline ends. CDR3 in DNA: TGTGCCAGCAGGACCCCAGGGGTGCCAGACCCCACCTTC. Translated, it gives CASRTPGVPDPTF.

This chain joins TRBV6-6 and TRBJ2-7, with D hard to call. The V and J ends lost 2 bases and 3 bases respectively, with 8 bases between them. The CDR3 spans 13 residues. The germline V gene encodes CDR1 MNHNY and CDR2 SVGAGI (reference sequence). The CDR3 DNA is TGTGCCAGCAGTTACGGCAGATACTACGAGCAGTACTTC. Its protein is CASSYGRYYEQYF.

V usage is TRBV28 and J usage is TRBJ2-7; 7 bases match TRBD2. The CDR3 has 15 residues. Trimming removed 6 bases from V and 6 bases from J; junction bases left unmatched: 14. Germline CDR1 and CDR2: MDHEN and SYDVKM. The CDR3 coding sequence is TGTGCCAGCAGATCCGGGACCGTCGGCGGGGGCGAGCAGTACTTC. It translates to CASRSGTVGGGEQYF.

CDR3 loop: CASSLWAVTDTQYF. CDR3 nucleotide sequence: TGTGCCAGCAGTTTATGGGCTGTCACAGATACGCAGTATTTT. The chain employs TRBV27 and TRBJ2-3; D is undetermined. Germline V gene lookup returns CDR1 MNHEY and CDR2 SMNVEV (reference sequence). The CDR3 consists of 14 residues. Trimming shortened V by 1 base and J by 2 bases, and 7 bases separated the two germline ends.

This chain connects TRBV5-4 to TRBJ2-2; D possibly corresponds to TRBD1 (6 bases). This CDR3 is built from 16 residues. The V end was cut by 4 bases, the J end by 0 bases, with 13 bases between. Germline V gives CDR1 SGHNT, CDR2 YYREEE (reference sequence). CDR3 residues: CASSPTRGANTGELFF. The CDR3 DNA reads TGTGCCAGCAGCCCTACCAGGGGAGCGAACACCGGGGAGCTGTTTTTT.

This chain joins TRBV5-1 and TRBJ1-1, with a tentative D call TRBD1 (5 bases). Between the trimmed V and J ends, which lost 0 bases and 5 bases, there was a span of 14 bases. Germline V lookup: CDR1 SGHRS, CDR2 YFSETQ. This CDR3 has 15 residues. DNA of the CDR3: TGCGCCAGCAGCTTGGGCGTAGGAGGGGTGACTGAAGCTTTCTTT. Amino acid sequence: CASSLGVGGVTEAFF.

The V and J genes are TRBV2 and TRBJ1-1, with 9 bases aligning to TRBD1. V lost 6 bases to trimming and J lost 7 bases; unmatched junction nucleotides: 6. CDR3 length: 13 amino acids. Germline V gives CDR1 SNHLY, CDR2 FYNNEI. CDR3 in DNA: TGTGCCAGCAGCCCTACAGGGGGCGGTGAAGCTTTCTTT. Protein product: CASSPTGGGEAFF.

The V call is TRBV5-7, the J call TRBJ1-5, with TRBD1 matching 8 bases. Being an ORF, TRBV5-7 has a function that is uncertain. The CDR3 runs 15 residues. V shed 0 bases, J shed 3 bases, and the junction held 2 bases outside the gene matches. CDR3 region: CASSLGTGYNQPQHF. CDR3 coding DNA: TGTGCCAGCAGCTTGGGGACAGGGTACAATCAGCCCCAGCATTTT.

The rearrangement links TRBV7-3 to TRBJ2-1; 8 nucleotides line up with TRBD2. The CDR3 sequence is 13 residues long. Trimming removed 10 bases from V and 6 bases from J; junction bases left unmatched: 8. Germline CDR1 reads SGHTA; CDR2 reads FQGTGA. CDR3 nucleotide sequence: TGTGCCACCCCAGCGGGAGTCCCCAATGAGCAGTTCTTC. Its protein product is CATPAGVPNEQFF.